This T cell receptor (beta chain) came from a study of T-cell reconstitution after alpha-beta-depleted transplantation in children. Broader study findings: Fresh T-cell production supplied most of the T-cell counts and diversity seen one year after transplant. Several hundred expanded graft clones reportedly supplied alpha-beta T cells about two months after transplant. At day 60, the high TCRbeta diversity found in some patients originated from recipient T cells and thymic progenitors that had survived.

Trimming at V came to 7 bases and at J to 6 bases, leaving 9 bases not matched to a gene. Germline V gives CDR1 SQVTM, CDR2 ANQGSEA. This CDR3 contains 13 residues. Researchers prepared the TCRbeta library using unique molecular identifiers, the study reports. Each CDR3 protein gets one entry after TCRdb re-called the PCR reads with MiXCR. The sample carries 700,000 to 950,000 distinct CDR3 sequences, roughly 15% recorded once. As regards this clonotype: The antigen remains unidentified.

This clonotype was obtained from a male patient younger than 18 who had a stem cell transplant for acute lymphoblastic leukemia, so the T cells may come from the graft donor. The input for sequencing was PBMCs, mostly from graft donor cells, taken 360 days after TCRalphabeta/CD19-depleted stem cell transplant. This chain joins TRBV29-1 and TRBJ2-1; 7 positions match TRBD1. The CDR3 reads CSAGQVTFNEQFF. CDR3 DNA sequence: TGCAGCGCTGGACAGGTGACCTTCAATGAGCAGTTCTTC.